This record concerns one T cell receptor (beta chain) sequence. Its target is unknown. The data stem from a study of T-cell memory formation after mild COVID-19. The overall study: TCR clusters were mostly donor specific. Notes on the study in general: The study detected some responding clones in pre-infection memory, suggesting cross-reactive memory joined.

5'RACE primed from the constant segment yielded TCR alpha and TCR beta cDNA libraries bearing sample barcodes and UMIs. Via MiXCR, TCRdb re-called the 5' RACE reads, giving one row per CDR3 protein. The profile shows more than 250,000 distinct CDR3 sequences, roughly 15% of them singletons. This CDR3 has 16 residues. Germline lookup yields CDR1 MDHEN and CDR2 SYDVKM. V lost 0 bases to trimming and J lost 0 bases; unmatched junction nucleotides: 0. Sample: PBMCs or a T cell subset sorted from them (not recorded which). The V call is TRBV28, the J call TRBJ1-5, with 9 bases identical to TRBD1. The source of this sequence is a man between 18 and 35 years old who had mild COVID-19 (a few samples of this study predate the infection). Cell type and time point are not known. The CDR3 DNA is TGTGCCAGCAGTTTATGGGGACAGGGTAGCAATCAGCCCCAGCATTTT. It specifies CASSLWGQGSNQPQHF. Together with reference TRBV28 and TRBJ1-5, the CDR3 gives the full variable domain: DVKVTQSSRYLVKRTGEKVFLECVQDMDHENMFWYRQDPGLGLRLIYFSYDVKMKEKGDIPEGYSVSREKKERFSLILESASTNQTSMYLCASSLWGQGSNQPQHFGDGTRLSIL.